This T cell receptor (beta chain) originates from a study of vaccination effects on CD4 cells after COVID-19. From germline, CDR1 is LGHNA and CDR2 YSLEER. The CDR3 totals 13 residues. V lost 0 bases and J 2 bases, leaving 1 base between the germline ends. This clone occurred a few times. What it binds is not known. Study-wide findings and caveats: Healthy vaccinees' vaccine-induced clones included only 1 of 255 that recognized common cold coronaviruses. Marked clonal contraction was seen late after vaccination (in both infection- and vaccine-induced clones).

Profiled with immunoSEQ multiplex PCR; TCRdb holds only in-frame clones, not every one. The sample lists tens of thousands of clones, roughly 62% occurring once. With the ViraFEST assay, the study expanded antigen-specific CD4+ T cells using viral peptide pools, then sequenced them. At the end of 10 days of culture, CD4+ T cells were isolated. The source is a human donor who received a COVID-19 vaccine. This material consisted of CD4+ T cells from PBMCs cultured with HCoV-229E spike peptides, taken before COVID-19 vaccination. The genes are TRBV4-3 and TRBJ2-2; D gene uncertain. This CDR3 reads CASSQDNTGELFF. The CDR3 DNA sequence: TGCGCCAGCAGCCAAGATAACACCGGGGAGCTGTTTTTT.